These 23 T cell receptor beta chains share one sample of origin, sequenced in a study of blood T cells in healthy people across ages. A J-beta primer mix and a sample-barcoded 5' primer were used in a second PCR of about 7 to 12 cycles. TCRdb reanalysed the 5' RACE reads using MiXCR and keeps one entry per CDR3 protein. This table has some 1,500,000 distinct CDR3 sequences, approximately 39% appearing once. Sample: blood. The receptors here all came from a young woman in good health.

V is TRBV12-3 or TRBV12-4 and J is TRBJ1-6; D possibly corresponds to TRBD1 (5 bases). This CDR3 region has 13 residues. With 6 bases removed from V and 10 bases from J, the gap between germline ends came to 13 bases. The CDR3 sequence is CASRGDQISPLHF. CDR3 bases: TGTGCCAGCAGGGGGGACCAGATCTCACCCCTCCACTTT.

The V and J genes are TRBV27 and TRBJ2-7; no reliable D call. There are 12 residues in the CDR3. V was cut by 6 bases and J by 0 bases, with 6 bases left in between. Germline loops: CDR1 MNHEY, CDR2 SMNVEV (reference sequence). CDR3 residues: CASSRNSYEQYF. Written as DNA, the CDR3 is TGTGCCAGCAGCAGAAACTCCTACGAGCAGTACTTC.

The chain uses TRBV7-9 and TRBJ1-4, with a tentative D call TRBD1 (5 bases). Germline CDR1 is SEHNR and CDR2 is FQNEAQ (reference sequence). The ends were cut back, 4 bases at V and 6 bases at J, with 15 bases in the middle. This CDR3 comprises 15 residues. CDR3 amino acids: CASSSPGGVDEKLFF. The CDR3 bases are TGTGCCAGCAGCTCCCCGGGGGGAGTAGATGAAAAACTGTTTTTT.

This chain uses TRBV4-2 with TRBJ2-5; D might be TRBD1 (6 bases). CDR1 and CDR2 (germline): LGHNA, YNFKEQ. Trimming stripped 3 bases from V and 1 base from J, with 9 bases between. The CDR3 totals 14 residues. In DNA, the CDR3 is TGTGCCAGCAGCCACAGACAGGTCCAAGAGACCCAGTACTTC. Translating it yields CASSHRQVQETQYF.

This clonotype showed up just a few times. The genes are TRBV7-9 and TRBJ2-7; the D is unclear. Germline CDR1 SEHNR, CDR2 FQNEAQ (reference sequence). V dropped 4 bases and J dropped 4 bases, with 11 bases sitting between them. This CDR3 contains 13 residues. The CDR3 loop is CASSSIDTYEQYF. For the CDR3, the DNA is TGTGCCAGCAGCTCAATAGACACGTACGAGCAGTACTTC.

Concerning this clonotype: A junction boundary mismatches the germline segment, possibly from a read error. The chain is built from TRBV7-9 and TRBJ2-6; perhaps D is TRBD1 or TRBD2 (5 bases each). The CDR3 sequence is 15 residues long. Germline V gives CDR1 SEHNR, CDR2 FQNEAQ (reference sequence). The CDR3 nucleotides read TGTGCCAGCAGCTTGTGGGGGTTTGGGACCAACGTCCTGACTTTC. The encoded protein is CASSLWGFGTNVLTF.

The chain is built from TRBV4-3 and TRBJ2-3; TRBD2 might be the D (6 bases). This CDR3 comprises 14 residues. V was shortened by 2 bases and J by 2 bases, with 8 bases between the two germline ends. Germline CDR1 reads LGHNA; CDR2 reads YSLEER. As DNA, the CDR3 is TGCGCCAGCAGCCAACGGGGGAACACAGATACGCAGTATTTT. Translation: CASSQRGNTDTQYF.

This clonotype appeared a few times. The genes are TRBV4-3 and TRBJ1-1; D perhaps matches TRBD1 (5 bases). The germline V gene encodes CDR1 LGHNA and CDR2 YSLEER. This CDR3 spans 16 amino acids. Trimming took off 0 bases at V and 1 base at J, with 12 bases between the two ends. The CDR3 bases are TGCGCCAGCAGCCAAGATCCCGGGACCTCGAACACTGAAGCTTTCTTT. Amino acid sequence: CASSQDPGTSNTEAFF.

Points on this clonotype: A much more abundant neighbour one base away suggests this may be a read error. CDR3 protein: CASREFEDSYEQFF. The CDR3 DNA follows: TGTGCCAGCAGGGAATTTGAGGATTCCTACGAGCAGTTCTTC. The chain has TRBV27 and TRBJ2-1; D unresolved. The CDR3 sequence is 14 residues long. CDR1 MNHEY and CDR2 SMNVEV come from the germline V gene (reference sequence). The ends were cut back, 6 bases at V and 10 bases at J, with 19 bases in the middle.

This chain uses TRBV11-3 with TRBJ2-5, with D perhaps assigned TRBD1 or TRBD2 (5 bases each). Germline lookup yields CDR1 SGHNT and CDR2 YENEEA. The CDR3 is made up of 14 amino acids. V lost 5 bases and J lost 5, with 15 bases in between. The CDR3 sequence is CASSNTRGTETQYF. In DNA form, the CDR3 reads TGTGCCAGCAGCAATACACGGGGCACGGAGACCCAGTACTTC.

This clonotype was seen a few times. The chain carries TRBV24-1 and TRBJ2-7; 8 bases match TRBD2. The assigned J gene may be wrong: the sequence end matches TRBJ2-5 better. Germline V gene sequence: CDR1 KGHDR, CDR2 SFDVKD. This CDR3 spans 14 amino acids. CDR3 DNA: TGTGCCACCAGTGACAGCGGGGGCGATGAGACCCAGTACTTC. It specifies CATSDSGGDETQYF.

This sequence joins TRBV5-1 and TRBJ2-7; 8 bases fit TRBD2. Germline V gene sequence: CDR1 SGHRS, CDR2 YFSETQ. Trimming removed 0 bases from V and 3 bases from J; junction bases left unmatched: 8. The CDR3 totals 16 residues. The DNA of the CDR3 is TGCGCCAGCAGCTTGGCCCCCGGGACTAGTGACTACGAGCAGTACTTC. Its protein is CASSLAPGTSDYEQYF.

The chain recombines TRBV25-1 with TRBJ1-2, with a weak D call TRBD1 (5 bases). The V gene's germline CDR1 is MGHDK and CDR2 SYGVNS. This CDR3 is 15 amino acids long. Trimming took 3 bases from V and 0 from J, leaving 11 bases between them. The DNA for the CDR3 is TGTGCCAGCAGTGAGGGGGTGAGAGCTAACTATGGCTACACCTTC. Translating it yields CASSEGVRANYGYTF.

The rearrangement uses TRBV7-9 and TRBJ1-1; the match to TRBD1 covers 9 bases. V lost 2 bases to trimming and J lost 6 bases; unmatched junction nucleotides: 4. CDR1 and CDR2 (germline): SEHNR, FQNEAQ (reference sequence). This CDR3 contains 14 residues. The CDR3 DNA is TGTGCCAGCAGCTTACCAAGACAGGGGGCTGAAGCTTTCTTT. Translated, it gives CASSLPRQGAEAFF. Full variable domain (outside the CDR3, taken from reference TRBV7-9 and TRBJ1-1): DTGVSQNPRHKITKRGQNVTFRCDPISEHNRLYWYRQTLGQGPEFLTYFQNEAQLEKSRLLSDRFSAERPKGSFSTLEIQRTEQGDSAMYLCASSLPRQGAEAFFGQGTRLTVV.

The chain has TRBV10-3 and TRBJ2-2; D tentatively fits TRBD1 or TRBD2 (5 bases each). Trimming took 3 bases from V and 3 from J, leaving 11 bases between them. CDR1 ENHRY and CDR2 SYGVKD come from the germline V gene. CDR3 length equals 15 residues. The CDR3 nucleotides are TGTGCCATCAGTGACGGGGCCGAAGACACCGGGGAGCTGTTTTTT. Translation: CAISDGAEDTGELFF.

This rearrangement joins TRBV7-9 to TRBJ1-1; 7 bases fit TRBD1. The CDR3 consists of 17 residues. The junction had 18 bases not matched to a gene; V was cut back by 5 bases and J by 6 bases. Germline values: CDR1 SEHNR, CDR2 FQNEAQ (reference sequence). CDR3 nucleotides: TGTGCCAGCAGCCAGCCTCCCCGGACAGGTCTTATAGCTGAAGCTTTCTTT. As protein: CASSQPPRTGLIAEAFF. Supplemented by reference TRBV7-9 and TRBJ1-1, the full variable domain reads DTGVSQNPRHKITKRGQNVTFRCDPISEHNRLYWYRQTLGQGPEFLTYFQNEAQLEKSRLLSDRFSAERPKGSFSTLEIQRTEQGDSAMYLCASSQPPRTGLIAEAFFGQGTRLTVV.

This clonotype was recorded a few times. The chain recombines TRBV4-1 with TRBJ2-7; D possibly matches TRBD1 or TRBD2 (5 bases each). Trimming took 0 bases from V and 2 from J, leaving 14 bases between them. Germline V CDR1 and CDR2: MGHRA, YSYEKL. The CDR3 is 16 amino acids. CDR3 in amino acids: CASSQEGETVAYEQYF. CDR3 nucleotides: TGCGCCAGCAGCCAAGAAGGGGAGACAGTGGCCTACGAGCAGTACTTC.

V usage is TRBV5-1 and J usage is TRBJ2-1; TRBD2 matches at 9 bases. Germline lookup yields CDR1 SGHRS and CDR2 YFSETQ. The CDR3 is 19 amino acids. V was clipped by 6 bases and J by 6 bases; unmatched bases: 22. The chain's CDR3 is CASIFDPGLASRLFNEQFF. CDR3 DNA sequence: TGCGCCAGCATCTTCGATCCCGGACTAGCGAGTCGCCTGTTCAATGAGCAGTTCTTC.

This clonotype was seen many times. The rearrangement joins TRBV28 to TRBJ2-3, with 9 bases aligning to TRBD2. Germline lookup yields CDR1 MDHEN and CDR2 SYDVKM. The trim removed 3 bases at V and 4 bases at J, leaving 2 bases unmatched. This CDR3 is 14 amino acids long. CDR3 nucleotide sequence: TGTGCCAGCAGTTTTAGCGGGAGTGCAGATACGCAGTATTTT. This gives the protein CASSFSGSADTQYF.

About this clonotype: This may arise from a read error, as a much more abundant clone is one base away. V is TRBV12-3 or TRBV12-4 and J is TRBJ2-7; D gene uncertain. The CDR3 has 11 amino acids. This CDR3 is CTSSLGLEQYF. CDR3 nucleotides: TGTACCAGCAGTTTAGGGCTCGAGCAGTACTTC.

This clonotype was seen a handful of times. The gene calls are TRBV11-2 and TRBJ2-3; TRBD2 agrees at 7 bases. The J segment lost 5 bases and the V segment lost 11 bases, leaving 7 bases of the junction unmatched. CDR3 length: 12 residues. The germline V gene encodes CDR1 SGHAT and CDR2 FQNNGV. The CDR3 nucleotides read TGTGCCGTAAGGGACTACCAAGATACGCAGTATTTT. Translating it yields CAVRDYQDTQYF.

This clonotype was counted a few times. V and J are TRBV20-1 and TRBJ2-7; tentative D call: TRBD2 (6 bases). The CDR3 runs to 13 residues. CDR1 and CDR2 from the germline V gene are DFQATT and SNEGSKA (reference sequence). V shed 4 bases and J shed 3 bases, with 13 bases lying between them. In DNA, the CDR3 is TGCAGTGCTACGAGAGGCGGGATCTACGAGCAGTACTTC. Protein: CSATRGGIYEQYF.

This clonotype has a handful of counts. The chain recombines TRBV6-1 with TRBJ2-1, with no clear D. There are 13 residues in the CDR3. V was pared by 8 bases and J by 0 bases, with 8 bases between. In germline, CDR1 is MNHNS, CDR2 SASEGT. The chain's CDR3 is CASDPGSYNEQFF. The CDR3 DNA follows: TGTGCCAGCGACCCTGGCTCCTACAATGAGCAGTTCTTC.